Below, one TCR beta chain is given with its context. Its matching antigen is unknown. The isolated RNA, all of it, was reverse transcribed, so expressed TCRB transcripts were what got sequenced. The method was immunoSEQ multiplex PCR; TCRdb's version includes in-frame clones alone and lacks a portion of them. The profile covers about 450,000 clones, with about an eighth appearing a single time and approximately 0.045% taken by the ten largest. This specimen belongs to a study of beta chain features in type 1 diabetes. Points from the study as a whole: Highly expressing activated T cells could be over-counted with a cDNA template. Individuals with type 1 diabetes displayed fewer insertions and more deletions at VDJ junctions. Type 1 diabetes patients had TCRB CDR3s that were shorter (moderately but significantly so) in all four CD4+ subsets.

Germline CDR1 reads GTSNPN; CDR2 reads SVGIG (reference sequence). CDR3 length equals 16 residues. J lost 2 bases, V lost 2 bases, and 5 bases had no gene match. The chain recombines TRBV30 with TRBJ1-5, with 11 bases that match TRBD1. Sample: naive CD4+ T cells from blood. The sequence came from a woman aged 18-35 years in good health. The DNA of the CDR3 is TGTGCCTGGAGTAGGACAGGGGGCCTACGCAATCAGCCCCAGCATTTT. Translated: CAWSRTGGLRNQPQHF. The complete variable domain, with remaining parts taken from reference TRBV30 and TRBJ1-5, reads SQTIHQWPATLVQPVGSPLSLECTVEGTSNPNLYWYRQAAGRGLQLLFYSVGIGQISSEVPQNLSASRPQDRQFILSSKKLLLSDSGFYLCAWSRTGGLRNQPQHFGDGTRLSIL.